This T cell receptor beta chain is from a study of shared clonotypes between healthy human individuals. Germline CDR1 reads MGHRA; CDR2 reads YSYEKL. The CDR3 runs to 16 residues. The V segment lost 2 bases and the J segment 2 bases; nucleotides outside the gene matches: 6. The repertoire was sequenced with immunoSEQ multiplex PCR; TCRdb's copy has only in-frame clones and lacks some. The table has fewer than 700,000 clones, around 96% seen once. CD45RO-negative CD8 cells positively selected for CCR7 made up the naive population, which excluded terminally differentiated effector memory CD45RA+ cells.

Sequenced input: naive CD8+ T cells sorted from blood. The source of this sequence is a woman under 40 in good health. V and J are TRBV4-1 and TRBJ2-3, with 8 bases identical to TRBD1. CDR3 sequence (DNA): TGCGCCAGCAGCCAATCCGGGACAGGATTCACAGATACGCAGTATTTT. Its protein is CASSQSGTGFTDTQYF.